The clone carrying this TCR beta chain was observed a handful of times. The data are from a study of blood T cell repertoires in COVID-19. The CDR3 totals 14 residues. Trimming removed 7 bases at V and 9 bases at J, with 16 bases between. The germline V gene has CDR1 SNHLY and CDR2 FYNNEI. Profiling relied on immunoSEQ multiplex PCR, and the TCRdb table lists in-frame clones only, not all of them. The profile shows 95,000 to 110,000 clones, about 80% of them singletons. The source is a human donor in a cohort sampled during active or convalescent COVID-19. The sample consisted of peripheral blood. The rearrangement joins TRBV2 to TRBJ1-6; a weak D match, TRBD1 (5 bases). CDR3: CASKFDQGGSPLHF. CDR3 nucleotides: TGTGCCAGCAAATTCGACCAGGGCGGTTCACCCCTCCACTTT.